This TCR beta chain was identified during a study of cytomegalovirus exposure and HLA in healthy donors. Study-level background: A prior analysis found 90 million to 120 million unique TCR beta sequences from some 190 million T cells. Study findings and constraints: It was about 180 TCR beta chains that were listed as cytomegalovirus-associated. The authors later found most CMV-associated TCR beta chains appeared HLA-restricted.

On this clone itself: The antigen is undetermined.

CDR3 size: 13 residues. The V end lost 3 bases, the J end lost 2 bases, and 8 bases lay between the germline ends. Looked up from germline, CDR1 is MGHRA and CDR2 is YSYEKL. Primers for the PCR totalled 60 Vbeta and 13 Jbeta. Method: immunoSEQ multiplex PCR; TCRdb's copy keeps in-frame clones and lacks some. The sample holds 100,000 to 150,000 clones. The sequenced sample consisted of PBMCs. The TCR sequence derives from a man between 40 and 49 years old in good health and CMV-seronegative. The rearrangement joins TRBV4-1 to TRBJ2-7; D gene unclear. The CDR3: CASSQYGAYEQYF. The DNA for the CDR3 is TGCGCCAGCAGCCAGTACGGTGCCTACGAGCAGTACTTC.